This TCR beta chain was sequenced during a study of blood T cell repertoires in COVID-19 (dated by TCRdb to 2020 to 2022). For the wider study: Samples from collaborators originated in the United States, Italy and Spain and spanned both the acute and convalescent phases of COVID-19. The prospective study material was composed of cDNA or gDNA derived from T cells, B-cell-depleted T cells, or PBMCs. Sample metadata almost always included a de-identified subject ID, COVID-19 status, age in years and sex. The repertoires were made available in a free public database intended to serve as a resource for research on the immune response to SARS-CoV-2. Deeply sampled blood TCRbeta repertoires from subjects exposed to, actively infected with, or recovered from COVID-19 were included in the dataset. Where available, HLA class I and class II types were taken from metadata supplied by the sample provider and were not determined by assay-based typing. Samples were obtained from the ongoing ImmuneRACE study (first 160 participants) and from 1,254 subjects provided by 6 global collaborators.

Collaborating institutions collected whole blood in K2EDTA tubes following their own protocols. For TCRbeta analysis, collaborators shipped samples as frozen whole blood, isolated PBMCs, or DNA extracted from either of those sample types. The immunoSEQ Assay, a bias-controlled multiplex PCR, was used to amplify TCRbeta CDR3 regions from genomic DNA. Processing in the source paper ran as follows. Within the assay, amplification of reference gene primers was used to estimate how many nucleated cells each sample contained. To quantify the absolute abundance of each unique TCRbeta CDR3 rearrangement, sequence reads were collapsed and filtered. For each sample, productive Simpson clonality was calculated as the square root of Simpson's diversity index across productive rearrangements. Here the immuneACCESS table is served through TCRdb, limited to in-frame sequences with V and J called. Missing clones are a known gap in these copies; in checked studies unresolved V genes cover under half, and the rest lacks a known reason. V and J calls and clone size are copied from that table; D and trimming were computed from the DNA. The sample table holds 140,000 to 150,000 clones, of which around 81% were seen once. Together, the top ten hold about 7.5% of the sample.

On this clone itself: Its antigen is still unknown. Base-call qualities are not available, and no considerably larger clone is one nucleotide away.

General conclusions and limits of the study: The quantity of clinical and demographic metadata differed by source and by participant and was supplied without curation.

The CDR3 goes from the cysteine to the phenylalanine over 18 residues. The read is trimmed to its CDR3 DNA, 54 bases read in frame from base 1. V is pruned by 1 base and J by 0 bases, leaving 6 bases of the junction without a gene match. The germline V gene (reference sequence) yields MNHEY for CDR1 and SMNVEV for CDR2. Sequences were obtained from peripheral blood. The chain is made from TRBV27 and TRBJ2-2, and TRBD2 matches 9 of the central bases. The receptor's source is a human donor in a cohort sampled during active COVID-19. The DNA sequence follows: TGTGCCAGCAGTTTATATCCTAGCGGGGCGTCGAACACCGGGGAGCTGTTTTTT. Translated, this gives CASSLYPSGASNTGELFF.